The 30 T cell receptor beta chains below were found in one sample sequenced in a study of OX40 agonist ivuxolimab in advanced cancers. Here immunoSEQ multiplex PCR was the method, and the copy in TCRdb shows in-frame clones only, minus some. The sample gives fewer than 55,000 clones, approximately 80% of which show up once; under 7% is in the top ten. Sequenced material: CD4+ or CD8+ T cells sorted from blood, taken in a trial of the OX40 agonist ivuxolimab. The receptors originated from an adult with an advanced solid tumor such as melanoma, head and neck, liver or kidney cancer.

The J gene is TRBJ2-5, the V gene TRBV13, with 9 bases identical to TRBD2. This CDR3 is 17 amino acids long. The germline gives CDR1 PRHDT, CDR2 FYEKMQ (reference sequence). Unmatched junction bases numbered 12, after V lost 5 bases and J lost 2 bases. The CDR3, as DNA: TGTGCCAGCAGCCCTGAGAGTGTAACTAGCGGGCAAGAGACCCAGTACTTC. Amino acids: CASSPESVTSGQETQYF.

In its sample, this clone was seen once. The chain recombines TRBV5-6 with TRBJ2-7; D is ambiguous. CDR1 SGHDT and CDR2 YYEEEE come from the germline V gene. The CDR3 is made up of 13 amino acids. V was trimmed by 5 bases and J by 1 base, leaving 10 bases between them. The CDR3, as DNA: TGTGCCAGCAGTCTTTCCCCTTCCTACGAGCAGTACTTC. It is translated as CASSLSPSYEQYF.

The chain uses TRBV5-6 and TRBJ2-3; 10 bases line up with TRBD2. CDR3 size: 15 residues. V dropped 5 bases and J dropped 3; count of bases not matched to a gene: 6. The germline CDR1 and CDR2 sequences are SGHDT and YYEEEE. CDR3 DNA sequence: TGTGCCAGCAGAACGGGACTAGCGTTAACAGATACGCAGTATTTT. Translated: CASRTGLALTDTQYF.

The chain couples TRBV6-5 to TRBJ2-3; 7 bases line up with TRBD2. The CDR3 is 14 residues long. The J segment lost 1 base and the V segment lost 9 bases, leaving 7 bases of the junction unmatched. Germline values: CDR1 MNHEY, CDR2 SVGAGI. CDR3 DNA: TGTGCCAGTGGGCGGGGGACCGGCACAGATACGCAGTATTTT. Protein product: CASGRGTGTDTQYF.

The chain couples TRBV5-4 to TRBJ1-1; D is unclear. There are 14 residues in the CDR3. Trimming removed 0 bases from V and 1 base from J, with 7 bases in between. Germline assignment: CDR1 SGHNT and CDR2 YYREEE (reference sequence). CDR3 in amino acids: CASSLVGGNTEAFF. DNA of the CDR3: TGTGCCAGCAGCTTGGTGGGAGGGAACACTGAAGCTTTCTTT.

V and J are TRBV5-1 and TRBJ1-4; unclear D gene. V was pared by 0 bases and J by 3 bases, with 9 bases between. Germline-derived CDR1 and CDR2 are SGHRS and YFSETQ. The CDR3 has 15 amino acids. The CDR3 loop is CASSLDLGSNEKLFF. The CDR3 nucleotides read TGCGCCAGCAGCTTGGATTTGGGATCTAATGAAAAACTGTTTTTT. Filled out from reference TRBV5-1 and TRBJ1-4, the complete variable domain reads KAGVTQTPRYLIKTRGQQVTLSCSPISGHRSVSWYQQTPGQGLQFLFEYFSETQRNKGNFPGRFSGRQFSNSRSEMNVSTLELGDSALYLCASSLDLGSNEKLFFGSGTQLSVL.

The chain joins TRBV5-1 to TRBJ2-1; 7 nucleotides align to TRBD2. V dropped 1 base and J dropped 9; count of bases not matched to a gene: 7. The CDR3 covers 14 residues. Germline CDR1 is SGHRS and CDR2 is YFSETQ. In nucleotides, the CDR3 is TGCGCCAGCAGCTTGCGTCGGGAGGCCGGTGAGCAGTTCTTC. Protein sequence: CASSLRREAGEQFF.

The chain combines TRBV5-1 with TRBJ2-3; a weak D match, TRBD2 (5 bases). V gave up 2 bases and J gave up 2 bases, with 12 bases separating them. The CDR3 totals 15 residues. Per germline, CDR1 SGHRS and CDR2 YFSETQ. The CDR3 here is CASSFSGSHTDTQYF. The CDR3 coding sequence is TGCGCCAGCAGCTTCAGCGGTTCCCACACAGATACGCAGTATTTT.

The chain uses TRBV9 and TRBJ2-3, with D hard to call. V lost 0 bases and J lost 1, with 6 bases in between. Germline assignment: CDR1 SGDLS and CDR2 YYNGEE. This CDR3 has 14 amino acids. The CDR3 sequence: CASSVVSGTDTQYF. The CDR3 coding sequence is TGTGCCAGCAGCGTAGTTAGTGGCACAGATACGCAGTATTTT. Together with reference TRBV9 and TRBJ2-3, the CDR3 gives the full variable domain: DSGVTQTPKHLITATGQRVTLRCSPRSGDLSVYWYQQSLDQGLQFLIQYYNGEERAKGNILERFSAQQFPDLHSELNLSSLELGDSALYFCASSVVSGTDTQYFGPGTRLTVL.

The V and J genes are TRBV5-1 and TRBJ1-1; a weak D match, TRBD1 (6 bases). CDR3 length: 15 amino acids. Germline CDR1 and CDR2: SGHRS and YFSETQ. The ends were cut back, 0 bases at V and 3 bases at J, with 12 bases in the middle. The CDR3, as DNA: TGCGCCAGCAGCTTGGGAGGGGGGCCTGACACTGAAGCTTTCTTT. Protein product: CASSLGGGPDTEAFF.

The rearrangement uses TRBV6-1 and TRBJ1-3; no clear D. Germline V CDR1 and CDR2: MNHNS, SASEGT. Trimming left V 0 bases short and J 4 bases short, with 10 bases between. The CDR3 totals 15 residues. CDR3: CASSEAVDLGNTIYF. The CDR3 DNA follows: TGTGCCAGCAGTGAAGCTGTCGATTTAGGAAACACCATATATTTT.

CDR3 sequence reads: CASSTDRGSGNTIYF. The CDR3 DNA sequence: TGTGCCAGCAGTACGGACAGGGGCTCTGGAAACACCATATATTTT. V is TRBV6-1 and J is TRBJ1-3; the match to TRBD1 covers 9 bases. Trimming took 5 bases from V and 0 from J; bases not matched to a gene: 2. CDR1 and CDR2 (germline): MNHNS, SASEGT. The CDR3 runs to 15 residues.

Written as DNA, the CDR3 is TGTGCCAGCAACCAGGGTCATCAGCCCCAGCATTTT. Residues: CASNQGHQPQHF. The chain employs TRBV6-1 and TRBJ1-5; D possibly corresponds to TRBD1 (5 bases). The V and J ends lost 7 bases and 5 bases respectively, with 9 bases between them. Germline CDR1 and CDR2: MNHNS and SASEGT. The CDR3 is 12 amino acids.

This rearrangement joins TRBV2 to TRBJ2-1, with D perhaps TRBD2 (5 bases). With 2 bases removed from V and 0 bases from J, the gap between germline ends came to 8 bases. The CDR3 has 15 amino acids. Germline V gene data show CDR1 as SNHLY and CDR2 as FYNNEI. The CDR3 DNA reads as TGTGCCAGCAGTGAACGGAGGAGCTCCTACAATGAGCAGTTCTTC. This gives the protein CASSERRSSYNEQFF.

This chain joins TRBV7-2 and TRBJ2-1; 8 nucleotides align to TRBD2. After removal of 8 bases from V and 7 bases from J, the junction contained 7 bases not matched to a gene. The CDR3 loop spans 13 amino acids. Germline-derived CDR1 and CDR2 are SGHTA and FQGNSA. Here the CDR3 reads CASLLLAVNEQFF. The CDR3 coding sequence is TGTGCCAGCTTATTACTAGCGGTTAATGAGCAGTTCTTC.

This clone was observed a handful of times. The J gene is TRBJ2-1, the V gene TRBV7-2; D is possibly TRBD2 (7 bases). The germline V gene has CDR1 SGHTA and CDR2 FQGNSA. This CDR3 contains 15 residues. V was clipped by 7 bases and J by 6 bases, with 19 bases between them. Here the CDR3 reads CASTPGGGSSNEQFF. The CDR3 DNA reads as TGTGCCAGCACCCCGGGGGGCGGGAGTAGCAATGAGCAGTTCTTC.

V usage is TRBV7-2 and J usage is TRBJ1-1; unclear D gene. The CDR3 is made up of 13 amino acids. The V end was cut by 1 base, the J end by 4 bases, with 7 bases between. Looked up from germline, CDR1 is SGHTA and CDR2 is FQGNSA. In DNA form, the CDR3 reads TGTGCCAGCAGCTTAGGGGTTTCCACTGAAGCTTTCTTT. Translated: CASSLGVSTEAFF. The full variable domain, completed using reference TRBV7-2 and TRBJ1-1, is GAGVSQSPSNKVTEKGKDVELRCDPISGHTALYWYRQSLGQGLEFLIYFQGNSAPDKSGLPSDRFSAERTGGSVSTLTIQRTQQEDSAVYLCASSLGVSTEAFFGQGTRLTVV.

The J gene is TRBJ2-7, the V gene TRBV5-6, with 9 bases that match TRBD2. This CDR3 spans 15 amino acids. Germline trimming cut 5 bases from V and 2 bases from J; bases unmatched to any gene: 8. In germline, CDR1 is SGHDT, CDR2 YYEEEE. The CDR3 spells CASREGLATAYEQYF. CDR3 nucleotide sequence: TGTGCCAGCAGGGAGGGACTAGCCACAGCCTACGAGCAGTACTTC.

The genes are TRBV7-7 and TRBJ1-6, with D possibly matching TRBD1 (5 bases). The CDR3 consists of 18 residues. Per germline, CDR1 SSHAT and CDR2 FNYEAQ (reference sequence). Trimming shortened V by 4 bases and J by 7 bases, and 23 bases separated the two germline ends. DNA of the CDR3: TGTGCCAGCAGCTCGCGCACCTCCGGGTTCGAGGGGAATTCACCCCTCCACTTT. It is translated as CASSSRTSGFEGNSPLHF. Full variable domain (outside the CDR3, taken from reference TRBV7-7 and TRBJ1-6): GAGVSQSPRYKVTKRGQDVTLRCDPISSHATLYWYQQALGQGPEFLTYFNYEAQPDKSGLPSDRFSAERPEGSISTLTIQRTEQRDSAMYRCASSSRTSGFEGNSPLHFGNGTRLTVT.

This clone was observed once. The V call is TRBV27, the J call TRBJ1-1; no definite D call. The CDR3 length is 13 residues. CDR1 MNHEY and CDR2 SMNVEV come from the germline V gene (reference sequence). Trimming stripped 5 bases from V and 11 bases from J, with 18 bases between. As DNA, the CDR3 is TGTGCCAGCAGTGAGGCGAGGGCCTTTGAGGCTTTCTTT. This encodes CASSEARAFEAFF.

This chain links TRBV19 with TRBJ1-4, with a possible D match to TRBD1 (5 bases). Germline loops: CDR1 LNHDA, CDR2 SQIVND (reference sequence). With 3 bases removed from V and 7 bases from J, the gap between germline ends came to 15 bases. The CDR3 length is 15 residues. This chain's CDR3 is CASSIFGTSGEKLFF. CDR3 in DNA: TGTGCCAGTAGTATTTTTGGGACGAGTGGTGAAAAACTGTTTTTT.

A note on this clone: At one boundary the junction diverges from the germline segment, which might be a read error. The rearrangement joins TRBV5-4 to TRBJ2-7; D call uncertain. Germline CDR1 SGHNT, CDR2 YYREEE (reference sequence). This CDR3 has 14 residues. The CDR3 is CASSQGQAQDEQYF. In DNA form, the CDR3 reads TGCGCCAGCAGCCAAGGCCAGGCGCAGGATGAGCAGTACTTC.

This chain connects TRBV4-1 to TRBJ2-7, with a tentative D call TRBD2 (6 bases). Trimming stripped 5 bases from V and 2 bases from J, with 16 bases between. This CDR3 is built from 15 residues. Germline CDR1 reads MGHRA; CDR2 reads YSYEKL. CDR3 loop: CASSYSGTPTYEQYF. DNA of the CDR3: TGCGCCAGCAGCTACTCCGGGACTCCCACCTACGAGCAGTACTTC.

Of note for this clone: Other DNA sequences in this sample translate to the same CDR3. The CDR3 bases are TGTGCCAGCAGCCTCGACAGGGAGACCCAGTACTTC. Translating it yields CASSLDRETQYF. This chain uses TRBV7-2 with TRBJ2-5; tentatively, D is TRBD1 (6 bases). Germline CDR1 is SGHTA and CDR2 is FQGNSA. V shed 5 bases and J shed 5 bases, with 9 bases lying between them. The CDR3 spans 12 residues. Full variable domain (remainder filled in from reference TRBV7-2 and TRBJ2-5): GAGVSQSPSNKVTEKGKDVELRCDPISGHTALYWYRQSLGQGLEFLIYFQGNSAPDKSGLPSDRFSAERTGGSVSTLTIQRTQQEDSAVYLCASSLDRETQYFGPGTRLLVL.

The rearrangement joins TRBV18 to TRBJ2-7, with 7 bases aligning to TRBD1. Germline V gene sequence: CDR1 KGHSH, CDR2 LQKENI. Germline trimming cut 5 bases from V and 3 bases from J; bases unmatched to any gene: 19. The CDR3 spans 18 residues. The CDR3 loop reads CASSSAGGGSGDNYEQYF. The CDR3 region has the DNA TGTGCCAGCTCATCTGCAGGGGGTGGCAGCGGAGACAACTACGAGCAGTACTTC.

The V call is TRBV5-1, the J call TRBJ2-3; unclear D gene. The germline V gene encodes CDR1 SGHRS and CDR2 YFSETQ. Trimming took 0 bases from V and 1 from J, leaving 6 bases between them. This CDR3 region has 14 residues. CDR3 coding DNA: TGCGCCAGCAGCTTGGGGGCAGGCACAGATACGCAGTATTTT. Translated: CASSLGAGTDTQYF.

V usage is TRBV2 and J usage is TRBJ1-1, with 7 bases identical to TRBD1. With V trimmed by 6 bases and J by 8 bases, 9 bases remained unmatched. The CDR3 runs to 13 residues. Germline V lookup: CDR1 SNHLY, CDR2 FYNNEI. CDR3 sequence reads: CASSARGGTEAFF. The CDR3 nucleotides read TGTGCCAGCAGCGCCAGGGGGGGAACCGAAGCTTTCTTT.

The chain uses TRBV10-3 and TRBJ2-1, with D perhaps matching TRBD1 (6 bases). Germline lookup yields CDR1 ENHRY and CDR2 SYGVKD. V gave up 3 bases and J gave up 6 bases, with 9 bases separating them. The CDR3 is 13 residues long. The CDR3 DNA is TGTGCCATCAGTGAACAGGGACCCAATGAGCAGTTCTTC. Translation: CAISEQGPNEQFF.

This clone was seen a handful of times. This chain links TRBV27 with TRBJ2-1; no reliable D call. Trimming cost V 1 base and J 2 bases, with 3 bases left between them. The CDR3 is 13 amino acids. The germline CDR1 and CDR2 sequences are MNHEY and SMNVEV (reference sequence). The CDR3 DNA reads TGTGCCAGCAGTTTATTACCCTACAATGAGCAGTTCTTC. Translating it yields CASSLLPYNEQFF.

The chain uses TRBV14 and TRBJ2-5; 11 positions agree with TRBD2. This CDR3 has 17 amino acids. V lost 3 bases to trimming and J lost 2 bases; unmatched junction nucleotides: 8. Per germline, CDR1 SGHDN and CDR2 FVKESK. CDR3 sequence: CASSHRLAGTFQETQYF. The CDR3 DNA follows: TGTGCCAGCAGCCACAGACTAGCGGGAACCTTTCAAGAGACCCAGTACTTC. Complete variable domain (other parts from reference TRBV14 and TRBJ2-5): EAGVTQFPSHSVIEKGQTVTLRCDPISGHDNLYWYRRVMGKEIKFLLHFVKESKQDESGMPNNRFLAERTGGTYSTLKVQPAELEDSGVYFCASSHRLAGTFQETQYFGPGTRLLVL.